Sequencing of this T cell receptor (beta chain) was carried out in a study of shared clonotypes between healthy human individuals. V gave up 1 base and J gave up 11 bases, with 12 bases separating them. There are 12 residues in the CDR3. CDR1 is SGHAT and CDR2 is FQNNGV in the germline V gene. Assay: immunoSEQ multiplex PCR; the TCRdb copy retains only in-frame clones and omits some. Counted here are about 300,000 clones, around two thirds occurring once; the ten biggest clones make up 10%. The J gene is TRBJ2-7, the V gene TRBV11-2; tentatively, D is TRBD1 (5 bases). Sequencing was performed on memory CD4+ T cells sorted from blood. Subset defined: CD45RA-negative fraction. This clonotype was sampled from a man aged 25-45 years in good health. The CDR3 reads CASSLVGVGEYF. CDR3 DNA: TGTGCCAGCAGCTTAGTCGGTGTAGGGGAGTACTTC.